The clone carrying this T cell receptor (beta chain) was seen more than once but under ten times. Its antigen remains unidentified. V lost 7 bases to trimming and J lost 8 bases; unmatched junction nucleotides: 8. This CDR3 has 14 amino acids. Germline V gene sequence: CDR1 SGHRS, CDR2 YFSETQ. The sample belongs to a study of response to subunit inactivated influenza vaccine. Study-wide results and limits: With each seasonal influenza vaccination, the authors suggested, few new T cells are recruited.

MiXCR, run by TCRdb on the RT-PCR reads, gives a single entry per CDR3 protein. The repertoire holds around 480,000 distinct CDR3 sequences, 16% seen once, with approximately 3% in the top ten. This receptor was obtained from a man aged 50-75 years who received an inactivated influenza vaccine. This chain connects TRBV5-1 to TRBJ2-2, with TRBD2 matching 10 bases. Specimen: CD4+ T cells sorted from PBMCs, collected around 2 years after vaccination. The CDR3 nucleotides read TGCGCCAGCGGGACTAGCGCAGGCCGGGGGGAGCTGTTTTTT. Its translation: CASGTSAGRGELFF.